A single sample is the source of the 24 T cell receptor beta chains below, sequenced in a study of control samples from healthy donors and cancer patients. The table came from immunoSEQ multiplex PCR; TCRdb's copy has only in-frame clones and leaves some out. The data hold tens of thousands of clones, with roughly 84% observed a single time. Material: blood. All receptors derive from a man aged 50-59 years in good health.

The CDR3 sequence is CAWAPDRGLTEAFF. The CDR3 DNA reads TGTGCCTGGGCCCCGGACAGGGGGCTAACTGAAGCTTTCTTT. This chain links TRBV30 with TRBJ1-1, with 11 positions matching TRBD1. Unmatched junction bases numbered 7, after V lost 5 bases and J lost 5 bases. Germline V gene lookup returns CDR1 GTSNPN and CDR2 SVGIG (reference sequence). The CDR3 sequence is 14 residues long.

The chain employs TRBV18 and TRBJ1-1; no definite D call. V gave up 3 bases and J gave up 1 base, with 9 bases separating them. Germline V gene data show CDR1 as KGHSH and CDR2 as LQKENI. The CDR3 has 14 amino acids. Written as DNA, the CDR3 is TGTGCCAGCTCACCGGAGTATACGAACACTGAAGCTTTCTTT. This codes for CASSPEYTNTEAFF.

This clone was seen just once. CDR3 amino acids: CASSPQGRSGYTF. CDR3 bases: TGTGCCAGCAGTCCACAGGGGAGGAGTGGCTACACCTTC. The chain recombines TRBV6-5 with TRBJ1-2, with TRBD1 matching 7 bases. The CDR3 is 13 amino acids. V dropped 5 bases and J dropped 7; count of bases not matched to a gene: 7. The germline V gene has CDR1 MNHEY and CDR2 SVGAGI.

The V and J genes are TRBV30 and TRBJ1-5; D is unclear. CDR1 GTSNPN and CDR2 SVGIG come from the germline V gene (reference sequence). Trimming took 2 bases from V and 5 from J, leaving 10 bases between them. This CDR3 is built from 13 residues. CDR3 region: CAWSRADYQPQHF. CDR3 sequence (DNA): TGTGCCTGGAGTCGGGCAGATTATCAGCCCCAGCATTTT.

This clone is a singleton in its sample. The CDR3 region is CASSLAQNTEAFF. The CDR3 DNA reads TGTGCCAGCAGTTTAGCTCAGAACACTGAAGCTTTCTTT. The genes are TRBV28 and TRBJ1-1; D not certain. CDR1 MDHEN and CDR2 SYDVKM come from the germline V gene. V was cut by 2 bases and J by 1 base, with 5 bases left in between. The CDR3 is made up of 13 amino acids.

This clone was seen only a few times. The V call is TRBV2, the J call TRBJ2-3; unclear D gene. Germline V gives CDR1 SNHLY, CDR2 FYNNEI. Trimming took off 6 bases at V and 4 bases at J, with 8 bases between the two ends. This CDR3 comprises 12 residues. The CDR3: CASSRLADTQYF. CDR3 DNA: TGTGCCAGCAGCAGGTTAGCAGATACGCAGTATTTT.

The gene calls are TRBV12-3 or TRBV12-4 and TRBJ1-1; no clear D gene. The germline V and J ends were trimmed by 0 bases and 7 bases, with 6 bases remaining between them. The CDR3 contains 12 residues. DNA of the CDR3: TGTGCCAGCAGTTTAGCGGGCGGTGAAGCTTTCTTT. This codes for CASSLAGGEAFF.

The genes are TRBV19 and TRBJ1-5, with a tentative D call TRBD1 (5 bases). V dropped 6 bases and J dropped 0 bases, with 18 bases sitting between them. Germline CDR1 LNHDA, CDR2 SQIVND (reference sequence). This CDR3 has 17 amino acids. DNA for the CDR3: TGTGCCAGTAGCCCCTCGTCGGGGGTTAATAGCAATCAGCCCCAGCATTTT. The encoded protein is CASSPSSGVNSNQPQHF.

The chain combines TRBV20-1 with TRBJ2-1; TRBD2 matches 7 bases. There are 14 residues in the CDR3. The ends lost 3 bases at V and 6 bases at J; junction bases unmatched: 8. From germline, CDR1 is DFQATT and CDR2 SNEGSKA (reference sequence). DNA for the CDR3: TGCAGTGCTAGTATGGGGGGGGAGGGCAATGAGCAGTTCTTC. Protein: CSASMGGEGNEQFF.

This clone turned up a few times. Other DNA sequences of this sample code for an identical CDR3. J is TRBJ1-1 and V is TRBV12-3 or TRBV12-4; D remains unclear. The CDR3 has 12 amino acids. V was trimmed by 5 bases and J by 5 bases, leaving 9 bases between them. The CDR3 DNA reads TGTGCCAGCAGTCGCTGGGGTACTGAAGCTTTCTTT. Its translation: CASSRWGTEAFF.

The CDR3 region is CATSRTSGASTDTQYF. The CDR3 coding sequence is TGTGCCACCAGCCGAACCTCGGGGGCTAGCACAGATACGCAGTATTTT. The chain uses TRBV24-1 and TRBJ2-3; perhaps D is TRBD1 or TRBD2 (6 bases each). This CDR3 has 16 amino acids. Germline V gives CDR1 KGHDR, CDR2 SFDVKD. The V end lost 7 bases, the J end lost 0 bases, and 16 bases lay between the germline ends.

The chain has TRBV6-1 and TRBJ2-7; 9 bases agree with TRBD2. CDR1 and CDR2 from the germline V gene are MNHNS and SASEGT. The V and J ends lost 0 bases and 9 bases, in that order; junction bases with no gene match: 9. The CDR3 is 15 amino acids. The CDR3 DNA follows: TGTGCCAGCAGTGAAGCCCCCCCTAGCGGGACCTGGCAGTACTTC. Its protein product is CASSEAPPSGTWQYF.

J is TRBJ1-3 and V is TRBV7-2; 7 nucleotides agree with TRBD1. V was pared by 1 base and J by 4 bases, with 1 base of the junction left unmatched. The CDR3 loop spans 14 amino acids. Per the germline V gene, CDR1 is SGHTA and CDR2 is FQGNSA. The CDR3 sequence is CASSLVRGGNTIYF. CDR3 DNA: TGTGCCAGCAGCTTAGTCAGGGGGGGAAACACCATATATTTT.

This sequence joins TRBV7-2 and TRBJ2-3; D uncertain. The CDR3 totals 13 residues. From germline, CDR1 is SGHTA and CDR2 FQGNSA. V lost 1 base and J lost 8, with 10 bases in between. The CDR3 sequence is CASSLVPGGTQYF. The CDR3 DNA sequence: TGTGCCAGCAGCTTAGTTCCAGGTGGTACGCAGTATTTT.

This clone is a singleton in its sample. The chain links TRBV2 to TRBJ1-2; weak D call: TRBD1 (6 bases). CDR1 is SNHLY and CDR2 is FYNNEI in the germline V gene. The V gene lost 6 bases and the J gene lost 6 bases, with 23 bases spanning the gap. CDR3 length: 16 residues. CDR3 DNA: TGTGCCAGCAGCTCAGACGTAACAGGGCATCATGATGGCTACACCTTC. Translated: CASSSDVTGHHDGYTF.

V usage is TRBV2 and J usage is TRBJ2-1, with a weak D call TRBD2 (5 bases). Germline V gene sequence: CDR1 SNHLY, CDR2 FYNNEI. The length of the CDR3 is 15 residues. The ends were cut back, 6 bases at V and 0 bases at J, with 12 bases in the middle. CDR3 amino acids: CASSELESSYNEQFF. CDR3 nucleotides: TGTGCCAGCAGCGAACTAGAGTCCTCCTACAATGAGCAGTTCTTC. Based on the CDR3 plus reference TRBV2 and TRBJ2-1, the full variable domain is EPEVTQTPSHQVTQMGQEVILRCVPISNHLYFYWYRQILGQKVEFLVSFYNNEISEKSEIFDDQFSVERPDGSNFTLKIRSTKLEDSAMYFCASSELESSYNEQFFGPGTRLTVL.

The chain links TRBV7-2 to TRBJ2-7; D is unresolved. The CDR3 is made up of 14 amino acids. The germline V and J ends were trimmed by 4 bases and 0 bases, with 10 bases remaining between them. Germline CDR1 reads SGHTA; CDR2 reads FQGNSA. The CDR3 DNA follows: TGTGCCAGCAGCTCCCGTTATTACTCCTACGAGCAGTACTTC. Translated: CASSSRYYSYEQYF. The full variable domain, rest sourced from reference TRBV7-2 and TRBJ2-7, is GAGVSQSPSNKVTEKGKDVELRCDPISGHTALYWYRQSLGQGLEFLIYFQGNSAPDKSGLPSDRFSAERTGGSVSTLTIQRTQQEDSAVYLCASSSRYYSYEQYFGPGTRLTVT.

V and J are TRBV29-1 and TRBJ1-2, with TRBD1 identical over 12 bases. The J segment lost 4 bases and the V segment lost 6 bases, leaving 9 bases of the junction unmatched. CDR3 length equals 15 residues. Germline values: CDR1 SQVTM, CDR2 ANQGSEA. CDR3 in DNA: TGCAGCGTCACAGGGGACAGGGGGCGCGCCTATGGCTACACCTTC. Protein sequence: CSVTGDRGRAYGYTF. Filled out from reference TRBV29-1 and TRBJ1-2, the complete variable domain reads SAVISQKPSRDICQRGTSLTIQCQVDSQVTMMFWYRQQPGQSLTLIATANQGSEATYESGFVIDKFPISRPNLTFSTLTVSNMSPEDSSIYLCSVTGDRGRAYGYTFGSGTRLTVV.

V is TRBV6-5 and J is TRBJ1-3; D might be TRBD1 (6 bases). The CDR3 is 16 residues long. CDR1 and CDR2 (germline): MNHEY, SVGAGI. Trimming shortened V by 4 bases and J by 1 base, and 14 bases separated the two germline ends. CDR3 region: CASSFVEGHSGNTIYF. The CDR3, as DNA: TGTGCCAGCAGTTTTGTCGAGGGACATTCTGGAAACACCATATATTTT.

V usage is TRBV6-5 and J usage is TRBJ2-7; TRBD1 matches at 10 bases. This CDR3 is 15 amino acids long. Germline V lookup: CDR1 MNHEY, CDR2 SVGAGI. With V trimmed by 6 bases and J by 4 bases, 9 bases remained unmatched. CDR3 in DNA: TGTGCCAGCAGGGGTGGGACAGGGGCAACTTACGAGCAGTACTTC. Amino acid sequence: CASRGGTGATYEQYF.

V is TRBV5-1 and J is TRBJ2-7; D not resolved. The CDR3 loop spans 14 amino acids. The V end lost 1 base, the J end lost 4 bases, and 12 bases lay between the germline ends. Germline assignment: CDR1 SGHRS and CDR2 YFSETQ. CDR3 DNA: TGCGCCAGCAGCTTGAGGACCGACTCTTACGAGCAGTACTTC. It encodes CASSLRTDSYEQYF.

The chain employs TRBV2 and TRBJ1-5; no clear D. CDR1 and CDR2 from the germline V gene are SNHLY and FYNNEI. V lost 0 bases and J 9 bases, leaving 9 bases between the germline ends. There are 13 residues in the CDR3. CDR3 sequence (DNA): TGTGCCAGCAGTGAAGCGGCCCCACCGCCCCAGCATTTT. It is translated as CASSEAAPPPQHF.

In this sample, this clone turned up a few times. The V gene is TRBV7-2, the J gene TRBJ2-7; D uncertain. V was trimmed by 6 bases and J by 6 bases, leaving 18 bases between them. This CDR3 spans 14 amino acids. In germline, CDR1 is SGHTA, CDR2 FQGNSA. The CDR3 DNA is TGTGCCAGCAGTTCCGAAGGGTACAAGGCCGAGCAGTACTTC. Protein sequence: CASSSEGYKAEQYF.

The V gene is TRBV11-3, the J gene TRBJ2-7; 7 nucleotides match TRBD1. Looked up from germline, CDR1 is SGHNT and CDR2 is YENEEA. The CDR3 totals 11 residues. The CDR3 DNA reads TGTGCCAGCCAGTCCCGACAGGGCCGTCTGGTA. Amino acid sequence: CASQSRQGRLV.